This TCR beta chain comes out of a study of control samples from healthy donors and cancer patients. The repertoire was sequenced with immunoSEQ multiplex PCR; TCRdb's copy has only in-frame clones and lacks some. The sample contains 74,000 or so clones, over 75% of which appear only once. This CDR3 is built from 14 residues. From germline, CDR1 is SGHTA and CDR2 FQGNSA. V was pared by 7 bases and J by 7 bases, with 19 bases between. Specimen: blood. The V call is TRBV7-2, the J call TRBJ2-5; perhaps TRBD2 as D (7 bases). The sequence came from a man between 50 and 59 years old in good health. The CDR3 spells CASTTGGREGTQYF. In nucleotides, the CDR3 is TGTGCCAGCACCACCGGGGGGCGCGAAGGGACCCAGTACTTC.